What follows are 9 T cell receptor beta chains derived from one specimen sequenced in a study of control samples from healthy donors and cancer patients. The assay was immunoSEQ multiplex PCR, and TCRdb's table has in-frame clones only and misses some. The table has fewer than 60,000 clones, 85% to 95% seen once. Source material: blood. The origin of the receptors is a man aged 25 to 45 in good health.

The chain links TRBV28 to TRBJ1-1; 10 positions agree with TRBD1. In germline, CDR1 is MDHEN, CDR2 SYDVKM. V lost 5 bases to trimming and J lost 3 bases; unmatched junction nucleotides: 6. CDR3 length: 15 amino acids. CDR3 coding DNA: TGTGCCAGCAGTACGACAGGGGGCACGGACACTGAAGCTTTCTTT. As protein: CASSTTGGTDTEAFF.

The V gene is TRBV7-2, the J gene TRBJ2-1, with D uncertain. The V gene's germline CDR1 is SGHTA and CDR2 FQGNSA. The CDR3 has 15 residues. V was cut by 0 bases and J by 0 bases, with 6 bases left in between. The DNA of the CDR3 is TGTGCCAGCAGCTTAGCGGTCGGCTCCTACAATGAGCAGTTCTTC. Its protein product is CASSLAVGSYNEQFF.

Regarding this clone: The junction departs from germline at one end; a sequencing error may be responsible. This chain connects TRBV7-7 to TRBJ2-3, with 8 bases aligning to TRBD1. There are 15 residues in the CDR3. The germline CDR1 and CDR2 sequences are SSHAT and FNYEAQ (reference sequence). The CDR3 sequence is CASSAWDRSTDTQYF. The CDR3 region has the DNA TGTGCTAGCAGCGCGTGGGACAGGAGCACAGATACGCAGTATTTT.

The chain couples TRBV13 to TRBJ1-2; the D gene is possibly TRBD1 (6 bases). Trimming took 5 bases from V and 2 from J, leaving 12 bases between them. Germline V lookup: CDR1 PRHDT, CDR2 FYEKMQ (reference sequence). The CDR3 has 14 amino acids. The CDR3 DNA reads TGTGCCAGCAGCGAAGGGGGGAGGAACTATGGCTACACCTTC. It encodes CASSEGGRNYGYTF.

This rearrangement joins TRBV9 to TRBJ1-2; unclear D gene. The CDR3 has 15 amino acids. Germline V gives CDR1 SGDLS, CDR2 YYNGEE. V lost 0 bases and J lost 8, with 17 bases in between. The CDR3 DNA sequence: TGTGCCAGCAGCGTAGATCCCTTTCCCTCGGAAGGCTACACCTTC. Translated: CASSVDPFPSEGYTF.

The chain employs TRBV6-5 and TRBJ1-5, with D tentatively TRBD1 (5 bases). Germline lookup yields CDR1 MNHEY and CDR2 SVGAGI. V was clipped by 6 bases and J by 4 bases, with 10 bases between them. CDR3 length: 13 amino acids. CDR3 protein: CASSLQGNQPQHF. The CDR3 coding sequence is TGTGCCAGCAGCCTCCAGGGAAATCAGCCCCAGCATTTT.

V usage is TRBV30 and J usage is TRBJ2-1; the D is unclear. Trimming shortened V by 0 bases and J by 6 bases, and 3 bases separated the two germline ends. The CDR3 length is 11 residues. Germline V CDR1 and CDR2: GTSNPN, SVGIG (reference sequence). This CDR3 reads CAWSVGNEQFF. As DNA, the CDR3 is TGTGCCTGGAGTGTAGGCAATGAGCAGTTCTTC.

The chain carries TRBV5-1 and TRBJ2-3, with D perhaps matching TRBD2 (6 bases). The V gene lost 0 bases and the J gene lost 3 bases, with 8 bases spanning the gap. CDR1 and CDR2 from the germline V gene are SGHRS and YFSETQ. CDR3 length: 14 residues. The CDR3 spells CASSLGRETDTQYF. Here the CDR3 DNA reads TGCGCCAGCAGCTTGGGACGGGAGACAGATACGCAGTATTTT.

The V call is TRBV7-3, the J call TRBJ2-7; D may be TRBD2 (5 bases). Germline V gene sequence: CDR1 SGHTA, CDR2 FQGTGA. V gave up 5 bases and J gave up 2 bases, with 13 bases separating them. CDR3 length: 14 residues. DNA of the CDR3: TGTGCCAGCAGCCCTGTACCGGGGACCTACGAGCAGTACTTC. As protein: CASSPVPGTYEQYF. The full variable domain, rest sourced from reference TRBV7-3 and TRBJ2-7, is GAGVSQTPSNKVTEKGKYVELRCDPISGHTALYWYRQSLGQGPEFLIYFQGTGAADDSGLPNDRFFAVRPEGSVSTLKIQRTERGDSAVYLCASSPVPGTYEQYFGPGTRLTVT.